The text below deals with one T cell receptor (beta chain). These data belong to a study of blood T cell repertoires in COVID-19. Study background: The United States, Italy and Spain supplied acute and convalescent COVID-19 samples.

V lost 3 bases, J lost 0 bases, and 9 bases lay in between. Germline V CDR1 and CDR2: SGHTA, FQGNSA. This CDR3 is built from 16 residues. The assay was immunoSEQ multiplex PCR, and TCRdb's table has in-frame clones only and misses some. The sample includes fewer than 150,000 clones, more than 75% of them seen just once. The sequence came from a woman in her thirties or forties with acute or convalescent COVID-19. The material sequenced was peripheral blood. J is TRBJ2-6 and V is TRBV7-2; D gene ambiguous. In DNA form, the CDR3 reads TGTGCCAGCAGCTTGGGCACGTACTCTGGGGCCAACGTCCTGACTTTC. It translates to CASSLGTYSGANVLTF.